The rows below give T cell receptor beta chains drawn from one sample of a study of post-analysis software for immune sequencing data. Using its own MiXCR run on the PCR reads, TCRdb lists one record per CDR3 protein. The repertoire consists of approximately 400,000 distinct CDR3 sequences, with roughly 38% occurring once and the leading ten covering around an eighth. Sequences were obtained from blood. These receptors were taken from a girl aged 5-17 years with multiple sclerosis. Each CDR3 is given without its conserved first and last residue. The D gene is left open where the match is weak.

d_call: TRBD2; v_call: TRBV2; j_call: TRBJ2-5; cdr3_aa: ASRRGLAGGLRSETQY
d_call: TRBD1; v_call: TRBV7-3; j_call: TRBJ1-2; cdr3_aa: ASSLEGAYGYT
d_call: .; v_call: TRBV5-1; j_call: TRBJ1-1; cdr3_aa: ASSLRTDTEAF
d_call: .; v_call: TRBV9; j_call: TRBJ2-5; cdr3_aa: ASSRSWAGTSETQY
d_call: .; v_call: TRBV2; j_call: .; cdr3_aa: ASTRSYEQY
d_call: TRBD1; v_call: TRBV12-3/TRBV12-4; j_call: TRBJ1-5; cdr3_aa: ASSSTGRNQPQH
d_call: TRBD1; v_call: TRBV4-3; j_call: TRBJ2-5; cdr3_aa: ASSQGGTATEETQY
d_call: TRBD2; v_call: TRBV5-1; j_call: TRBJ2-5; cdr3_aa: ASSGGTNQETQY
d_call: .; v_call: TRBV10-3; j_call: TRBJ2-7; cdr3_aa: AISTGRGLYEQY
d_call: .; v_call: TRBV27; j_call: TRBJ2-1; cdr3_aa: ASSPLALVNEQF
d_call: .; v_call: TRBV10-3; j_call: TRBJ2-1; cdr3_aa: AVTGYNEQF
d_call: TRBD1; v_call: TRBV12-3/TRBV12-4; j_call: .; cdr3_aa: ASSLGRDSSETQY
d_call: .; v_call: TRBV6-5; j_call: TRBJ2-7; cdr3_aa: ASSYSSSNEQY
d_call: .; v_call: TRBV7-8; j_call: TRBJ2-1; cdr3_aa: ASSFGPSYNEQF
d_call: .; v_call: TRBV4-1; j_call: TRBJ2-2; cdr3_aa: ASSLTSLAGELF
d_call: .; v_call: TRBV29-1; j_call: TRBJ2-4; cdr3_aa: SVEISLAKNIQY
d_call: TRBD1; v_call: TRBV12-3/TRBV12-4; j_call: TRBJ2-1; cdr3_aa: ASSLTGGEGNEQF
d_call: .; v_call: TRBV7-8; j_call: TRBJ2-7; cdr3_aa: ASSLDDLWVYEQY
d_call: TRBD2; v_call: TRBV27; j_call: TRBJ2-5; cdr3_aa: ASRALLAGGLETQY
d_call: TRBD1; v_call: TRBV6-5; j_call: TRBJ1-1; cdr3_aa: ASRTTGAMNTEAF
d_call: .; v_call: TRBV7-9; j_call: TRBJ2-7; cdr3_aa: ASSDAGARSYEQY
d_call: .; v_call: TRBV7-8; j_call: TRBJ1-5; cdr3_aa: ASSLSWLNSNQPQH
d_call: TRBD2; v_call: TRBV28; j_call: TRBJ2-3; cdr3_aa: ASSPGLAGLRDTQY
d_call: TRBD1; v_call: TRBV20-1; j_call: TRBJ2-3; cdr3_aa: SARRSDRASTTDTQY
d_call: TRBD1; v_call: TRBV6-6; j_call: TRBJ1-4; cdr3_aa: ASRLGQGGEKLF
d_call: .; v_call: TRBV20-1; j_call: TRBJ1-5; cdr3_aa: SARDRGTPNQPQH
d_call: TRBD2; v_call: TRBV2; j_call: TRBJ2-2; cdr3_aa: ASSESRDYNTGELF
d_call: TRBD1; v_call: TRBV6-1; j_call: TRBJ1-4; cdr3_aa: ASQRELTGAFQEKLF